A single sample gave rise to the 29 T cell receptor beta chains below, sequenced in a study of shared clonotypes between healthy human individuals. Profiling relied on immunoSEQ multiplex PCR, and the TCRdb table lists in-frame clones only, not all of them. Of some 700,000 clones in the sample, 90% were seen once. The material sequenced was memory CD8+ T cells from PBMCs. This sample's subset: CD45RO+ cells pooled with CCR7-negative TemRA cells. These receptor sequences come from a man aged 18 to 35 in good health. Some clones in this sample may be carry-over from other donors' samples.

This CDR3 reads CASSDWTGGGEAFF. Written as DNA, the CDR3 is TGTGCCAGCAGCGACTGGACAGGGGGAGGTGAAGCTTTCTTT. The V gene is TRBV7-9, the J gene TRBJ1-1, with TRBD1 matching over 10 bases. V dropped 5 bases and J dropped 7; count of bases not matched to a gene: 7. Germline V gives CDR1 SEHNR, CDR2 FQNEAQ (reference sequence). CDR3 length: 14 residues.

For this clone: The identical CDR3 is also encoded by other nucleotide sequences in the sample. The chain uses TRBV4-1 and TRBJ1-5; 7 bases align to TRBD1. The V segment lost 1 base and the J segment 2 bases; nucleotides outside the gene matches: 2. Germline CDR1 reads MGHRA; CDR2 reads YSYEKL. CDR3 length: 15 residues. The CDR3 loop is CASSQGQGGNQPQHF. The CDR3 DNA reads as TGCGCCAGCAGCCAAGGTCAGGGGGGCAATCAGCCCCAGCATTTT.

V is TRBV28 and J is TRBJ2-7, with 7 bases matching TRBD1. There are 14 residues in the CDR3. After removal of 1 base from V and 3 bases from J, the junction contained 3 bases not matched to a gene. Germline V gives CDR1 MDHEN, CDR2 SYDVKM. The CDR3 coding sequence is TGTGCCAGCAGTTTATATCACAGGGGCTACGAGCAGTACTTC. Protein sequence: CASSLYHRGYEQYF. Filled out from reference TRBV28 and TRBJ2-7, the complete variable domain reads DVKVTQSSRYLVKRTGEKVFLECVQDMDHENMFWYRQDPGLGLRLIYFSYDVKMKEKGDIPEGYSVSREKKERFSLILESASTNQTSMYLCASSLYHRGYEQYFGPGTRLTVT.

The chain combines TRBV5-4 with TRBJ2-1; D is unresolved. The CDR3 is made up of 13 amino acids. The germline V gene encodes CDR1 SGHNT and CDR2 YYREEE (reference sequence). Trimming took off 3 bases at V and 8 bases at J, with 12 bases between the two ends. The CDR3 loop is CASSSPSRYEQFF. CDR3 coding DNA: TGTGCCAGCAGCTCGCCTTCTAGGTATGAGCAGTTCTTC.

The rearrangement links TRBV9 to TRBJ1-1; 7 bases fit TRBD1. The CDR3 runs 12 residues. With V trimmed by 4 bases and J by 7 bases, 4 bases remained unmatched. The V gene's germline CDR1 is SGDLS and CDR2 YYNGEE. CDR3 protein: CASSPRGFEAFF. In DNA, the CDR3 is TGTGCCAGCAGCCCCAGGGGGTTTGAAGCTTTCTTT.

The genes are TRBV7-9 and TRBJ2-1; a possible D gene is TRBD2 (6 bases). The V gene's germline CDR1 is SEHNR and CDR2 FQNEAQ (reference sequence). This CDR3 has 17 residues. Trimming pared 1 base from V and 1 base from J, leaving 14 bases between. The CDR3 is CASSLGPEAGSYNEQFF. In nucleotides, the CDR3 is TGTGCCAGCAGCTTAGGTCCAGAGGCGGGATCCTACAATGAGCAGTTCTTC.

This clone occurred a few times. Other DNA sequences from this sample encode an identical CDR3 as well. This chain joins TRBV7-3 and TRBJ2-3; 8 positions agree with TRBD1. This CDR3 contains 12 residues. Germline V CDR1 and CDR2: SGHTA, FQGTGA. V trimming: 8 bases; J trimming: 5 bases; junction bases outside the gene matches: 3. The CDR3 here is CASGQGGDTQYF. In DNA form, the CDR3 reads TGTGCCAGCGGACAGGGAGGAGATACGCAGTATTTT.

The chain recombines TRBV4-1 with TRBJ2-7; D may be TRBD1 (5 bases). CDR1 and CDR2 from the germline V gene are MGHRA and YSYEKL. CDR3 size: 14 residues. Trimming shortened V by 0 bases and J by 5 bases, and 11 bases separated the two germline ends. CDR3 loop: CASSQEPGLDEQYF. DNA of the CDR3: TGCGCCAGCAGCCAAGAGCCAGGGCTCGACGAGCAGTACTTC.

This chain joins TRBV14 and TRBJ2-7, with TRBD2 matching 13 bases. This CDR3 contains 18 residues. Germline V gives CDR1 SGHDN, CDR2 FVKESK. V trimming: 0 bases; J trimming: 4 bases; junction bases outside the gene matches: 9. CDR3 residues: CASSQDRGLAGAEYEQYF. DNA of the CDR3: TGTGCCAGCAGCCAAGATCGAGGACTAGCGGGAGCTGAGTACGAGCAGTACTTC.

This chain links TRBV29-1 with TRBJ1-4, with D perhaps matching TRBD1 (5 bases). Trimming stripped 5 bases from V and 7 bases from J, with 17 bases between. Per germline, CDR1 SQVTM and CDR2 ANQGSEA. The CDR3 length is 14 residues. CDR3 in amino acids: CSVRIRDGGEKLFF. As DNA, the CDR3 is TGCAGCGTTCGGATCCGGGACGGCGGTGAAAAACTGTTTTTT.

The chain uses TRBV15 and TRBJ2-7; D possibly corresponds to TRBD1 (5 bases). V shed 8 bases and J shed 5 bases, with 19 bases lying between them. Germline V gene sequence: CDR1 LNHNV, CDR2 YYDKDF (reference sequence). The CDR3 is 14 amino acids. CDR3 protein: CATGPPGNPNEQYF. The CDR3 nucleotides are TGTGCCACCGGTCCCCCAGGGAACCCTAACGAGCAGTACTTC.

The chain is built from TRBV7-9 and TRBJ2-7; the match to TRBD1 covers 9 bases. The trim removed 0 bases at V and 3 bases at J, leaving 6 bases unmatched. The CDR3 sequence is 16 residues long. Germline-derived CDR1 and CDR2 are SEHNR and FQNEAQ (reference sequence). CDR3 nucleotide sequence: TGTGCCAGCAGCTTAGCGCCGGGACAGGGAAACTACGAGCAGTACTTC. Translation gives CASSLAPGQGNYEQYF.

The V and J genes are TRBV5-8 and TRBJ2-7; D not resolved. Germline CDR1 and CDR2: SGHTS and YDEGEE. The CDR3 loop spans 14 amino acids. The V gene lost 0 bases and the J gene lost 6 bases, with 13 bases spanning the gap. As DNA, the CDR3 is TGTGCCAGCAGCTTGGATCAAGGTGCCGTCGAGCAGTACTTC. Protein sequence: CASSLDQGAVEQYF.

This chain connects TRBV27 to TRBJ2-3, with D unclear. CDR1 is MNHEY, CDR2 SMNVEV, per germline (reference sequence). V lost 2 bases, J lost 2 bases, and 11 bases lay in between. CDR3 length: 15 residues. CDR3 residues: CASSLRAGFTDTQYF. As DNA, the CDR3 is TGTGCCAGCAGTTTACGGGCTGGCTTCACAGATACGCAGTATTTT.

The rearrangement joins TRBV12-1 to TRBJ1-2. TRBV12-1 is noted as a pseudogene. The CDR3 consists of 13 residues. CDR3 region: CASSLPGKGGYTF. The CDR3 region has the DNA TGTGCCAGCAGCTTACCCGGCAAGGGTGGCTACACCTTC.

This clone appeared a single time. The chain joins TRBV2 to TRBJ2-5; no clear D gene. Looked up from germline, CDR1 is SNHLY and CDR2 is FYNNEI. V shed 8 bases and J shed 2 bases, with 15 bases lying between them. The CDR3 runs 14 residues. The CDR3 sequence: CASRRTLNQETQYF. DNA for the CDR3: TGTGCCAGCCGTCGGACCCTCAATCAAGAGACCCAGTACTTC.

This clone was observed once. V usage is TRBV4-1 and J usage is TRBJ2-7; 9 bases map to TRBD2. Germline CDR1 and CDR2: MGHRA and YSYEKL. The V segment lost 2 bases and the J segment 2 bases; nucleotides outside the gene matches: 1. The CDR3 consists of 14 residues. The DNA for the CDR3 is TGCGCCAGCAGCCAAACTAGCGGGCCCTACGAGCAGTACTTC. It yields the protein CASSQTSGPYEQYF.

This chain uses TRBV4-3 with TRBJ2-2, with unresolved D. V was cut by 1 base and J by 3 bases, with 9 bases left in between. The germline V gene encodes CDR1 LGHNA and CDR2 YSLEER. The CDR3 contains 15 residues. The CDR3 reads CASSQVWDYTGELFF. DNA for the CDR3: TGCGCCAGCAGCCAAGTCTGGGATTACACCGGGGAGCTGTTTTTT.

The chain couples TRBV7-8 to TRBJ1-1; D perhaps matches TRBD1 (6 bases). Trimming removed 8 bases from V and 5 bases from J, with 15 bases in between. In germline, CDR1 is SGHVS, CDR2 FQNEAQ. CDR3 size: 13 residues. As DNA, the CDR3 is TGTGCCAGCCGGCGGCGGGGGCAAACTGAAGCTTTCTTT. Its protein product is CASRRRGQTEAFF.

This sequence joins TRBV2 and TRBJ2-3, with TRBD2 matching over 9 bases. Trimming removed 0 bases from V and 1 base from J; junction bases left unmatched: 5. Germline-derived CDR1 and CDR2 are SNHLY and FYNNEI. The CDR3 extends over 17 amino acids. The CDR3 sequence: CASSEAEASGGTDTQYF. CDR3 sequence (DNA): TGTGCCAGCAGTGAAGCGGAGGCTAGCGGGGGCACAGATACGCAGTATTTT.

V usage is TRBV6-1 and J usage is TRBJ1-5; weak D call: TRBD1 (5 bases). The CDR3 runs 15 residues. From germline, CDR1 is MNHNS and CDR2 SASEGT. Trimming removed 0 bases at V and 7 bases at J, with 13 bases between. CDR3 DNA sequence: TGTGCCAGCAGTGAAGCCCAGGGAGCCGGGCAGCCCCAGCATTTT. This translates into CASSEAQGAGQPQHF.

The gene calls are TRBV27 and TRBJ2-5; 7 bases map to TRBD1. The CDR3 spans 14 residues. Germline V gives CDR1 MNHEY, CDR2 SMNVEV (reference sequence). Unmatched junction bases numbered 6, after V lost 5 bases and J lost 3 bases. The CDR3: CASSTRTGKETQYF. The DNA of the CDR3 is TGTGCCAGCAGTACCCGGACAGGAAAAGAGACCCAGTACTTC.

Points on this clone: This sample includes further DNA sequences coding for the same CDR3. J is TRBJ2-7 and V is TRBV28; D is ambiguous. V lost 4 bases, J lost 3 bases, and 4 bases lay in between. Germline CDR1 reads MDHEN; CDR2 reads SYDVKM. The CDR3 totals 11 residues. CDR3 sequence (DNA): TGTGCCAGCAGTTCCGGCTACGAGCAGTACTTC. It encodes CASSSGYEQYF.

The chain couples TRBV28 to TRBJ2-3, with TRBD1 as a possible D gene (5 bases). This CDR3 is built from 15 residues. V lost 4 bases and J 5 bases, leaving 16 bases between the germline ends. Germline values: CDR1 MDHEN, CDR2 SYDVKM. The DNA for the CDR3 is TGTGCCAGCAGTTCAATTTGGGATCAGGGAGATACGCAGTATTTT. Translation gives CASSSIWDQGDTQYF.

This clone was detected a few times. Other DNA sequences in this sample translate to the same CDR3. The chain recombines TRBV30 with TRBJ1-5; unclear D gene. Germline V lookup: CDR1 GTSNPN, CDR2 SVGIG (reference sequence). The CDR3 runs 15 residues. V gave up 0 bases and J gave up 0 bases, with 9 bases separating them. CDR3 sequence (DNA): TGTGCCTGGAGTGTACCACATTATAGCAATCAGCCCCAGCATTTT. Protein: CAWSVPHYSNQPQHF.

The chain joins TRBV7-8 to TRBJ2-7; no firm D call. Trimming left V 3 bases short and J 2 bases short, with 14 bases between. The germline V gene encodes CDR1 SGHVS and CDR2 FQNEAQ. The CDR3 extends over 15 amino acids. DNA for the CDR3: TGTGCCAGCAGCTTGGACGGCTCCCTTCCCTACGAGCAGTACTTC. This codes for CASSLDGSLPYEQYF.

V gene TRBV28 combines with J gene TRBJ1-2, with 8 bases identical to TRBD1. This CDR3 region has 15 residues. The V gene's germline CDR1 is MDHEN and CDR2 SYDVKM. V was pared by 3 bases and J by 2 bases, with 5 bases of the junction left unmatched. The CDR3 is CASSFGGQANYGYTF. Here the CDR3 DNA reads TGTGCCAGCAGTTTCGGGGGACAGGCAAACTATGGCTACACCTTC.

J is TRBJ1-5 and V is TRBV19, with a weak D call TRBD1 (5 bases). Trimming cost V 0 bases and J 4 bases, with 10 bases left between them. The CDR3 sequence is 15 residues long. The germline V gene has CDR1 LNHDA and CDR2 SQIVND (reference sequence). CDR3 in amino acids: CASSIDRVGNQPQHF. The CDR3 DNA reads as TGTGCCAGTAGTATAGACAGGGTAGGGAATCAGCCCCAGCATTTT.

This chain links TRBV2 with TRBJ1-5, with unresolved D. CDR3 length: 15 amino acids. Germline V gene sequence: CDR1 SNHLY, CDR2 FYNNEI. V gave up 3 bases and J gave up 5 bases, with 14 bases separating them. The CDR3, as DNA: TGTGCCAGCAGTGAGGGTACGGGTGCCCATCAGCCCCAGCATTTT. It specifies CASSEGTGAHQPQHF.